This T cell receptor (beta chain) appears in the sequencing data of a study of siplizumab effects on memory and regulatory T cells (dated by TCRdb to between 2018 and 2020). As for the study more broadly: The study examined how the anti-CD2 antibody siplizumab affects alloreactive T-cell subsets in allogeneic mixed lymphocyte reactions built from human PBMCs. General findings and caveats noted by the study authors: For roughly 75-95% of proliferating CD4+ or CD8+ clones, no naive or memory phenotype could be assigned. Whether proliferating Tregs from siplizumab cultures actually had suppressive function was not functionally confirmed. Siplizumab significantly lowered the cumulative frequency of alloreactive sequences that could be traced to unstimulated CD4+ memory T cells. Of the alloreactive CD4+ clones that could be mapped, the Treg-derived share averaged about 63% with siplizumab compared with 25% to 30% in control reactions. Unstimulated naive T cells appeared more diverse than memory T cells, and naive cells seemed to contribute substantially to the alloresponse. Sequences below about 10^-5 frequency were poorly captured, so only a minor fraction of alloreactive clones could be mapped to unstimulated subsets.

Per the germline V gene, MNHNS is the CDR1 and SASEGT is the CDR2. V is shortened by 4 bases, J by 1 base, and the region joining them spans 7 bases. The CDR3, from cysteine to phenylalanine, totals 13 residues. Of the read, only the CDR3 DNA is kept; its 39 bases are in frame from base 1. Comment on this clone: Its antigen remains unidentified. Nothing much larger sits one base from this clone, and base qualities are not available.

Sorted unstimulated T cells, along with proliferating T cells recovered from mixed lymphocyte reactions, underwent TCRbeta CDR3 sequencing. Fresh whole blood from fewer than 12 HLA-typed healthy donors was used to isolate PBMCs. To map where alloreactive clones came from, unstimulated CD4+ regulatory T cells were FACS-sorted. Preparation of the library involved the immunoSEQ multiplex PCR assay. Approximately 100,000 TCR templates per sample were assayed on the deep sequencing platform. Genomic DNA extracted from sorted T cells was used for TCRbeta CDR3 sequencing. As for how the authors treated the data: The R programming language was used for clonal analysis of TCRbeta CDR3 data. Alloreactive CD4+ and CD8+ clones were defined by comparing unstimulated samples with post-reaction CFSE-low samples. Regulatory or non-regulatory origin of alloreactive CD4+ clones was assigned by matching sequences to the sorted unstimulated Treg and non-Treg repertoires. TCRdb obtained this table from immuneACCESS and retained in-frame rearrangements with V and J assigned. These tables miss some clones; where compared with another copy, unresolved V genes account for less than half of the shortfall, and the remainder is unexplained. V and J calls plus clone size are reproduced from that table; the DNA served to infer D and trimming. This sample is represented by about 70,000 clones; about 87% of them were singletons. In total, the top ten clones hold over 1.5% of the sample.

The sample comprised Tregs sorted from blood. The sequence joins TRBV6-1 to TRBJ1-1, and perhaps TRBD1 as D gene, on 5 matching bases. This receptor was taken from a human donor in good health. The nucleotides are TGTGCCAGCAGTGTCACAGGGAACACTGAAGCTTTCTTT. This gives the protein CASSVTGNTEAFF.